The 2 T cell receptor beta chains reported below all come from one sample, sequenced in a study of post-analysis software for immune sequencing data (dated by TCRdb to the mid-2010s). Antigen specificity for these receptors is unknown. The paper's findings and limits, for the study overall: A handful of TRBV segments, including TRBV5-6, TRBV5-1 and TRBV20-1, were significantly more frequent in patients than controls.

Libraries were built with PCR. TCRdb names Illumina HiSeq 2500 as the instrument used. Unique molecular identifiers were incorporated into TCR beta cDNA libraries to reduce PCR and sequencing biases. Using fastp at Q25 and MiXCR, TCRdb reprocessed the public reads and kept productive beta chains. Merged by CDR3 protein, the rows form single entries marked with the most common genes and DNA. For this sample there are about 540,000 distinct CDR3 sequences; roughly 34% appear just once. The top ten clonotypes cover approximately 6% of the sample. Sequenced: blood. Receptors were obtained from a girl aged 2-17 years with multiple sclerosis.

CDR3: CASSLGADNEKLFF. The CDR3 coding sequence is TGTGCCAGCAGCTTAGGGGCAGATAATGAAAAACTGTTTTTT. This chain joins TRBV7-2 and TRBJ1-4; D unresolved. The CDR3 spans 14 residues. The germline V gene encodes CDR1 SGHTA and CDR2 FQGNSA. Trimming shortened V by 1 base and J by 4 bases, and 7 bases separated the two germline ends.

This clonotype showed up many times. J is TRBJ2-5 and V is TRBV29-1; D is undetermined. Trimming left V 5 bases short and J 1 base short, with 11 bases between. The CDR3 length is 13 residues. Germline V gene data show CDR1 as SQVTM and CDR2 as ANQGSEA. The CDR3 DNA is TGCAGCGTTCCACACGACCTCCAAGAGACCCAGTACTTC. This sequence encodes CSVPHDLQETQYF. The entire variable domain, with the rest obtained from reference TRBV29-1 and TRBJ2-5, is as follows: SAVISQKPSRDICQRGTSLTIQCQVDSQVTMMFWYRQQPGQSLTLIATANQGSEATYESGFVIDKFPISRPNLTFSTLTVSNMSPEDSSIYLCSVPHDLQETQYFGPGTRLLVL.